A single sample is the source of the 17 T cell receptor beta chains below, sequenced in a study of T cell responses to AZD1222 COVID-19 vaccine. Produced via immunoSEQ multiplex PCR; TCRdb's table is partial and in-frame only. The table records some 120,000 clones, roughly 88% of them present only once. The input for sequencing was peripheral blood, taken on day 0 of MenACWY control vaccination. The receptors shown here come from an adult in good health.

A word on this clone: Sequence at one end of the junction differs from germline and may be a read error. The chain combines TRBV29-1 with TRBJ2-3; TRBD1 agrees at 8 bases. The CDR3 contains 10 residues. The V gene's germline CDR1 is SQVTM and CDR2 ANQGSEA. This CDR3 reads CSVEGADRDF. The CDR3 nucleotides read TGCAGCGTTGAAGGAGCGGACAGGGATTTT.

The chain links TRBV10-1 to TRBJ1-1; D unresolved. This CDR3 comprises 14 residues. Germline-derived CDR1 and CDR2 are WNHNN and SYGVQD (reference sequence). The V gene lost 0 bases and the J gene lost 1 base, with 6 bases spanning the gap. In DNA, the CDR3 is TGCGCCAGCAGTGAGTCGAAGGGGAACACTGAAGCTTTCTTT. It yields the protein CASSESKGNTEAFF.

The rearrangement links TRBV9 to TRBJ2-3; TRBD1 is a possible D gene (6 bases). This CDR3 comprises 14 residues. Trimming took off 0 bases at V and 4 bases at J, with 9 bases between the two ends. Germline V gene sequence: CDR1 SGDLS, CDR2 YYNGEE. This CDR3 reads CASSVDRAADTQYF. CDR3 bases: TGTGCCAGCAGCGTAGACAGGGCCGCAGATACGCAGTATTTT.

The chain combines TRBV5-4 with TRBJ1-1; 8 bases align to TRBD1. From germline, CDR1 is SGHNT and CDR2 YYREEE (reference sequence). J lost 1 base, V lost 4 bases, and 6 bases had no gene match. The length of the CDR3 is 15 residues. The CDR3 DNA follows: TGTGCCAGCAGCATAGGACAGGGAAGGAACACTGAAGCTTTCTTT. Translating it yields CASSIGQGRNTEAFF. Drawing the rest from reference TRBV5-4 and TRBJ1-1, the complete variable domain is ETGVTQSPTHLIKTRGQQVTLRCSSQSGHNTVSWYQQALGQGPQFIFQYYREEENGRGNFPPRFSGLQFPNYSSELNVNALELDDSALYLCASSIGQGRNTEAFFGQGTRLTVV.

The V call is TRBV28, the J call TRBJ1-5; maybe TRBD1 (6 bases). CDR1 and CDR2 (germline): MDHEN, SYDVKM. This CDR3 is built from 16 residues. V lost 2 bases and J 6 bases, leaving 17 bases between the germline ends. This chain's CDR3 is CASSLRQALASQPQHF. The CDR3 bases are TGTGCCAGCAGTTTAAGACAGGCTCTCGCGTCTCAGCCCCAGCATTTT.

In this sample, this clone turned up a few times. The chain joins TRBV29-1 to TRBJ2-7; D gene ambiguous. The CDR3 sequence is 11 residues long. V was pared by 8 bases and J by 2 bases, with 10 bases between. Germline values: CDR1 SQVTM, CDR2 ANQGSEA. CDR3 bases: TGCAGCTGCACCTTTGCCTACGAGCAGTACTTC. This translates into CSCTFAYEQYF.

The chain employs TRBV28 and TRBJ2-7; D uncertain. The germline gives CDR1 MDHEN, CDR2 SYDVKM. V gave up 9 bases and J gave up 2 bases, with 14 bases separating them. The CDR3 is 13 residues long. The CDR3 spells CASTNVPTYEQYF. Here the CDR3 DNA reads TGTGCCAGTACGAACGTTCCTACCTACGAGCAGTACTTC.

The rearrangement links TRBV28 to TRBJ2-2; maybe TRBD1 (6 bases). V was cut by 5 bases and J by 1 base, with 20 bases left in between. Germline loops: CDR1 MDHEN, CDR2 SYDVKM. The CDR3 covers 18 residues. CDR3 loop: CASSSYPGQPENTGELFF. As DNA, the CDR3 is TGTGCCAGCAGTAGCTATCCCGGACAGCCGGAGAACACCGGGGAGCTGTTTTTT.

V and J are TRBV6-5 and TRBJ1-2; perhaps TRBD1 as D (6 bases). CDR1 and CDR2 (germline): MNHEY, SVGAGI. Trimming shortened V by 3 bases and J by 0 bases, and 11 bases separated the two germline ends. The CDR3 has 15 amino acids. The CDR3 nucleotides are TGTGCCAGCAGTTATACGACAGGAACTAACTATGGCTACACCTTC. This translates into CASSYTTGTNYGYTF.

The chain employs TRBV5-1 and TRBJ1-1, with 9 bases identical to TRBD1. CDR1 and CDR2 from the germline V gene are SGHRS and YFSETQ. The CDR3 totals 14 residues. The junction had 6 bases not matched to a gene; V was cut back by 4 bases and J by 5 bases. The CDR3 nucleotides are TGCGCCAGCAGCCCGGGGGGACAGGGAACTGAAGCTTTCTTT. It codes for CASSPGGQGTEAFF. The variable domain in full, completed from reference TRBV5-1 and TRBJ1-1, reads KAGVTQTPRYLIKTRGQQVTLSCSPISGHRSVSWYQQTPGQGLQFLFEYFSETQRNKGNFPGRFSGRQFSNSRSEMNVSTLELGDSALYLCASSPGGQGTEAFFGQGTRLTVV.

This clone showed up just once. The V call is TRBV28, the J call TRBJ2-7; D possibly corresponds to TRBD1 (5 bases). V was shortened by 7 bases and J by 1 base, with 20 bases between the two germline ends. The CDR3 is 16 residues long. Germline V gene sequence: CDR1 MDHEN, CDR2 SYDVKM. The CDR3 nucleotides read TGTGCCAGCACCCTTCTGACAGTTCGTTCGTCCTACGAGCAGTACTTC. Encoded protein: CASTLLTVRSSYEQYF.

The rearrangement joins TRBV4-1 to TRBJ1-2; 9 bases fit TRBD1. V trimming: 0 bases; J trimming: 4 bases; junction bases outside the gene matches: 3. Germline V lookup: CDR1 MGHRA, CDR2 YSYEKL. The CDR3 has 15 amino acids. CDR3 sequence reads: CASSQEGTGIYGYTF. CDR3 nucleotide sequence: TGCGCCAGCAGCCAAGAAGGGACAGGGATCTATGGCTACACCTTC.

The chain uses TRBV9 and TRBJ1-1; no firm D call. With 10 bases removed from V and 7 bases from J, the gap between germline ends came to 11 bases. Germline CDR1 is SGDLS and CDR2 is YYNGEE. CDR3 length: 10 residues. CDR3 sequence reads: CASGGSEAFF. As DNA, the CDR3 is TGTGCCTCGGGTGGAAGTGAAGCTTTCTTT.

This chain connects TRBV5-6 to TRBJ2-2; 10 nucleotides match TRBD2. CDR1 is SGHDT, CDR2 YYEEEE, per germline. V trimming: 4 bases; J trimming: 3 bases; junction bases outside the gene matches: 12. This CDR3 contains 18 residues. CDR3 in amino acids: CASSRGLGLATHTGELFF. The CDR3 DNA is TGTGCCAGCAGCCGAGGGTTGGGACTAGCGACTCACACCGGGGAGCTGTTTTTT.

In regard to this clone: At the DNA level, this CDR3 is encoded by other sequences in the same sample as well. This rearrangement joins TRBV6-5 to TRBJ1-5, with D perhaps TRBD1 (5 bases). This CDR3 is 14 amino acids long. V dropped 4 bases and J dropped 5 bases, with 12 bases sitting between them. The germline CDR1 and CDR2 sequences are MNHEY and SVGAGI. Here the CDR3 reads CASSSRGGDQPQHF. CDR3 DNA: TGTGCCAGCAGTTCTCGCGGGGGTGATCAGCCCCAGCATTTT.

This clone occurred once. CDR3 sequence (DNA): TGTGCCATCAGTGCAGGAGGGTTGGGAGAGACCCAGTACTTC. It translates to CAISAGGLGETQYF. The V and J genes are TRBV10-3 and TRBJ2-5, with a tentative D call TRBD2 (6 bases). The CDR3 has 14 residues. Germline V CDR1 and CDR2: ENHRY, SYGVKD. V lost 4 bases, J lost 4 bases, and 13 bases lay in between.

DNA of the CDR3: TGTGCCAGCAGCGTAGGATCGGGAGCGAGCACAGATACGCAGTATTTT. Residues: CASSVGSGASTDTQYF. This rearrangement joins TRBV9 to TRBJ2-3, with TRBD2 as a possible D gene (6 bases). The CDR3 totals 16 residues. From germline, CDR1 is SGDLS and CDR2 YYNGEE. V was pared by 0 bases and J by 0 bases, with 11 bases between.